These 25 T cell receptor beta chains share one sample of origin, sequenced in a study of post-analysis software for immune sequencing data. Unique-molecular-identifier-tagged TCR beta cDNA libraries were used. TCRdb reprocessed the PCR reads via MiXCR and lists one record per CDR3 protein. The sample lists roughly 400,000 distinct CDR3 sequences, approximately 38% seen once, with approximately 7.1% in the top ten. Their cognate antigens are unknown. The study, taken as a whole, reports: TRBV5-6, TRBV5-1 and TRBV20-1 belonged to a set of about 5 TRBV segments that were more frequent in patients than controls.

Sequencing input: blood. These receptors originate from a girl aged 2 to 9 with multiple sclerosis.

As to this clonotype: At one end the junction does not follow the germline gene, possibly because of a read error. The V call is TRBV7-2, the J call TRBJ2-1, with D hard to call. There are 11 residues in the CDR3. Germline CDR1 is SGHTA and CDR2 is FQGNSA. CDR3: CVSSFLNEQFF. The CDR3 nucleotides are TGTGTCAGCAGCTTTCTTAATGAGCAGTTCTTC.

The chain couples TRBV5-6 to TRBJ2-1; 15 nucleotides match TRBD2. Germline CDR1 and CDR2: SGHDT and YYEEEE. V lost 5 bases and J lost 8; bases outside the gene matches: 11. This CDR3 region has 17 residues. CDR3 bases: TGTGCCAGCAGGGGAAAGGGACTAGCGGGAGGTTTGGATGAGCAGTTCTTC. Translating it yields CASRGKGLAGGLDEQFF.

The table lists this clonotype with a few counts. The genes are TRBV5-1 and TRBJ2-7; tentatively, D is TRBD2 (6 bases). This CDR3 is built from 15 residues. Germline CDR1 is SGHRS and CDR2 is YFSETQ. Trimming removed 0 bases from V and 2 bases from J, with 12 bases in between. The CDR3 sequence is CASSLGAGRPYEQYF. CDR3 bases: TGCGCCAGCAGCTTGGGGGCGGGAAGACCCTACGAGCAGTACTTC. Based on the CDR3 plus reference TRBV5-1 and TRBJ2-7, the full variable domain is KAGVTQTPRYLIKTRGQQVTLSCSPISGHRSVSWYQQTPGQGLQFLFEYFSETQRNKGNFPGRFSGRQFSNSRSEMNVSTLELGDSALYLCASSLGAGRPYEQYFGPGTRLTVT.

This chain links TRBV5-5 with TRBJ2-1; no clear D. The V and J ends lost 0 bases and 0 bases respectively, with 13 bases between them. Germline V gene data show CDR1 as SGHKS and CDR2 as YYEKEE (reference sequence). This CDR3 has 17 residues. CDR3 coding DNA: TGTGCCAGCAGCTTGGTGGCCAGGTCGAGCTCCTACAATGAGCAGTTCTTC. Translated, it gives CASSLVARSSSYNEQFF.

This rearrangement joins TRBV12-3 or TRBV12-4 to TRBJ1-4, with unresolved D. Trimming shortened V by 3 bases and J by 6 bases, and 17 bases separated the two germline ends. The CDR3 is made up of 16 amino acids. The CDR3 reads CASSFFPGPLDEKLFF. CDR3 DNA sequence: TGTGCCAGCAGTTTTTTTCCAGGACCCCTTGATGAAAAACTGTTTTTT.

J is TRBJ1-5 and V is TRBV29-1, with 10 bases fitting TRBD1. Germline-derived CDR1 and CDR2 are SQVTM and ANQGSEA. The CDR3 covers 15 residues. V lost 5 bases to trimming and J lost 0 bases; unmatched junction nucleotides: 4. The CDR3 sequence: CSVLGTGDSNQPQHF. In DNA form, the CDR3 reads TGCAGCGTTCTGGGGACAGGGGATAGCAATCAGCCCCAGCATTTT.

This clonotype has a handful of counts. The gene calls are TRBV7-2 and TRBJ1-1; a possible D gene is TRBD1 (5 bases). The ends were cut back, 2 bases at V and 11 bases at J, with 15 bases in the middle. CDR3 length equals 13 residues. Germline V gives CDR1 SGHTA, CDR2 FQGNSA. The CDR3 nucleotides are TGTGCCAGCAGCTTAAGAATGGTAGGGGACGCTTTCTTT. Translation: CASSLRMVGDAFF.

For this clonotype: The junction and the germline gene differ at one end; a read error may be behind it. This chain links TRBV10-3 with TRBJ2-2; TRBD2 agrees at 14 bases. The CDR3 runs to 16 residues. The V gene's germline CDR1 is ENHRY and CDR2 SYGVKD. CDR3 protein: CAISGTSGSYTGERFF. The DNA for the CDR3 is TGTGCCATCAGCGGGACTAGCGGGAGTTACACCGGGGAGCGGTTTTTT.

This clonotype appeared a few times. The V and J genes are TRBV18 and TRBJ1-1; TRBD1 aligns across 9 bases. Per the germline V gene, CDR1 is KGHSH and CDR2 is LQKENI. CDR3 length equals 14 residues. With 3 bases clipped from V and 11 bases from J, the junction kept 10 bases outside the gene matches. CDR3 bases: TGTGCCAGCTCACCCGGGACAGGGCGTTCTGGGGCTTTCTTT. Protein product: CASSPGTGRSGAFF. Full variable domain (outside the CDR3, taken from reference TRBV18 and TRBJ1-1): NAGVMQNPRHLVRRRGQEARLRCSPMKGHSHVYWYRQLPEEGLKFMVYLQKENIIDESGMPKERFSAEFPKEGPSILRIQQVVRGDSAAYFCASSPGTGRSGAFFGQGTRLTVV.

This clonotype was found a few times. The chain has TRBV6-1 and TRBJ2-4; TRBD1 might be the D (6 bases). The J call is in doubt because the DNA end fits TRBJ2-7 better. The V gene's germline CDR1 is MNHNS and CDR2 SASEGT. The CDR3 is made up of 15 amino acids. The CDR3 here is CASSEAAGVPYEQYF. CDR3 sequence (DNA): TGTGCCAGCAGTGAAGCGGCAGGGGTACCCTACGAGCAGTACTTC.

The rearrangement joins TRBV7-2 to TRBJ2-6, with a possible D match to TRBD2 (5 bases). This CDR3 contains 17 residues. V was clipped by 5 bases and J by 2 bases, with 16 bases between them. The germline V gene encodes CDR1 SGHTA and CDR2 FQGNSA. CDR3 nucleotide sequence: TGTGCCAGCAGCACTGCACGGGGTATCGCTGGGGCCAACGTCCTGACTTTC. It yields the protein CASSTARGIAGANVLTF.

The chain recombines TRBV29-1 with TRBJ1-2; the D is unclear. Between the trimmed V and J ends, which lost 6 bases and 5 bases, there was a span of 22 bases. The CDR3 runs 15 residues. Germline values: CDR1 SQVTM, CDR2 ANQGSEA. CDR3 sequence reads: CSVDKGPGGKYGYTF. Written as DNA, the CDR3 is TGCAGCGTAGATAAAGGCCCCGGAGGAAAATATGGCTACACCTTC.

This clonotype was counted only a few times. The chain couples TRBV7-2 to TRBJ2-5, with D tentatively TRBD2 (6 bases). The germline V gene encodes CDR1 SGHTA and CDR2 FQGNSA. This CDR3 contains 11 residues. Trimming took off 5 bases at V and 13 bases at J, with 14 bases between the two ends. CDR3: CASSPQRVGYF. The CDR3 DNA is TGTGCCAGCAGCCCCCAGCGGGTAGGGTACTTC.

J is TRBJ2-7 and V is TRBV3-1; D call uncertain. V lost 0 bases to trimming and J lost 4 bases, with 4 bases between them. Germline CDR1 is LGHDT and CDR2 is YNNKEL (reference sequence). This CDR3 is built from 12 residues. CDR3: CASSQDRYEQYF. CDR3 nucleotides: TGTGCCAGCAGCCAAGATCGGTACGAGCAGTACTTC.

This clonotype has more than one count but fewer than ten. V and J are TRBV30 and TRBJ1-3, with D unclear. This CDR3 is built from 15 residues. V was cut by 1 base and J by 0 bases, with 10 bases left in between. Germline V lookup: CDR1 GTSNPN, CDR2 SVGIG (reference sequence). Written as DNA, the CDR3 is TGTGCCTGGAGTGGTAGTCTGAGCTCTGGAAACACCATATATTTT. Encoded protein: CAWSGSLSSGNTIYF.

This chain connects TRBV27 to TRBJ2-7; TRBD1 might be the D (5 bases). V lost 0 bases to trimming and J lost 6 bases, with 6 bases between them. Germline assignment: CDR1 MNHEY and CDR2 SMNVEV (reference sequence). The length of the CDR3 is 12 residues. The CDR3 DNA is TGTGCCAGCAGTTTATCGGGGCTCGAGCAGTACTTC. Translated, it gives CASSLSGLEQYF.

This clonotype has just one count. The genes are TRBV12-3 or TRBV12-4 and TRBJ2-1; D may be TRBD1 or TRBD2 (5 bases each). The length of the CDR3 is 16 residues. Trimming stripped 4 bases from V and 5 bases from J, with 18 bases between. Written as DNA, the CDR3 is TGTGCCAGCAGTTGGACTTTGGGCCTAGGGGACAATGAGCAGTTCTTC. As protein: CASSWTLGLGDNEQFF.

The V call is TRBV27, the J call TRBJ1-2, with 11 bases matching TRBD1. J lost 3 bases, V lost 6 bases, and 18 bases had no gene match. This CDR3 has 19 residues. Germline V lookup: CDR1 MNHEY, CDR2 SMNVEV (reference sequence). CDR3 loop: CASRLIPGTGGGFHYGYTF. In DNA form, the CDR3 reads TGTGCCAGCAGGCTCATCCCCGGGACAGGGGGTGGATTCCACTATGGCTACACCTTC.

This rearrangement joins TRBV12-3 or TRBV12-4 to TRBJ2-1; TRBD2 aligns across 8 bases. V dropped 2 bases and J dropped 15; count of bases not matched to a gene: 6. The CDR3 has 12 residues. CDR3 DNA sequence: TGTGCCAGCAGTTTATCGGGACTAGGTATGTTCTTC. Translation: CASSLSGLGMFF.

This sequence joins TRBV27 and TRBJ1-1; the D gene is possibly TRBD1 (6 bases). V shed 2 bases and J shed 10 bases, with 23 bases lying between them. The CDR3 extends over 16 amino acids. Germline lookup yields CDR1 MNHEY and CDR2 SMNVEV (reference sequence). The CDR3 coding sequence is TGTGCCAGCAGTTTAGTAGGGACAAGGTTCGGGCGTCGAGCTTTCTTT. Protein product: CASSLVGTRFGRRAFF.

This clonotype was counted between two and nine times. V usage is TRBV5-6 and J usage is TRBJ2-7; 7 bases agree with TRBD1. From germline, CDR1 is SGHDT and CDR2 YYEEEE. With 4 bases clipped from V and 4 bases from J, the junction kept 8 bases outside the gene matches. The CDR3 runs to 14 residues. CDR3 DNA sequence: TGTGCCAGCAGCCCGGGACAGCTATCTTACGAGCAGTACTTC. Its protein is CASSPGQLSYEQYF.

J is TRBJ2-5 and V is TRBV24-1; maybe TRBD1 (5 bases). This CDR3 is 15 amino acids long. Trimming cost V 2 bases and J 1 base, with 10 bases left between them. Looked up from germline, CDR1 is KGHDR and CDR2 is SFDVKD. The CDR3 DNA follows: TGTGCCACCAGTGATTATTCCCAGGGCCAAGAGACCCAGTACTTC. Its translation: CATSDYSQGQETQYF.

V gene TRBV7-2 combines with J gene TRBJ2-3, with D tentatively TRBD1 or TRBD2 (5 bases each). The CDR3 runs 16 residues. V was shortened by 0 bases and J by 12 bases, with 22 bases between the two germline ends. Per germline, CDR1 SGHTA and CDR2 FQGNSA. Here the CDR3 DNA reads TGTGCCAGCAGCTTAGCCTCCCCGGTGATGGGGGAATACCAGTATTTT. Protein sequence: CASSLASPVMGEYQYF.

This chain joins TRBV2 and TRBJ2-1, with D hard to call. There are 14 residues in the CDR3. V was trimmed by 6 bases and J by 2 bases, leaving 11 bases between them. CDR1 and CDR2 from the germline V gene are SNHLY and FYNNEI. CDR3 region: CASSTNPAYNEQFF. In nucleotides, the CDR3 is TGTGCCAGCAGCACAAATCCAGCCTACAATGAGCAGTTCTTC.

This clonotype was seen a few times. The genes are TRBV4-2 and TRBJ2-5; no firm D call. With 1 base removed from V and 2 bases from J, the gap between germline ends came to 8 bases. The CDR3 runs to 14 residues. Germline V CDR1 and CDR2: LGHNA, YNFKEQ. The CDR3 region has the DNA TGTGCCAGCAGCCAAGTAGTGTATCAAGAGACCCAGTACTTC. Translation: CASSQVVYQETQYF.